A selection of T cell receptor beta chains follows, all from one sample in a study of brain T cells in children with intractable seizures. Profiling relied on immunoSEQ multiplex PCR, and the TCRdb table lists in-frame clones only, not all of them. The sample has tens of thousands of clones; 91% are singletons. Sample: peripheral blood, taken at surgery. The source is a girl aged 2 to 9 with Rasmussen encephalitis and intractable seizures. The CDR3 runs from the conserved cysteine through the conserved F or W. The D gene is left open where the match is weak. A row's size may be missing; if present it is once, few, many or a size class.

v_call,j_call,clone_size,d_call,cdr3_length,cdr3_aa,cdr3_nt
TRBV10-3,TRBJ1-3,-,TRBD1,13,CATRDSSGNTIYF,TGTGCCACCAGGGACAGCTCTGGAAACACCATATATTTT
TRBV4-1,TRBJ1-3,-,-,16,CASSPNNGGGPNTIYF,TGCGCCAGCAGCCCGAACAACGGAGGGGGGCCAAACACCATATATTTT
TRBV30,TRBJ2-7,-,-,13,CAWSRGSSYEQYF,TGTGCCTGGAGCCGAGGCAGCTCCTACGAGCAGTACTTC
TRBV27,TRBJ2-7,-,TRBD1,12,CASNIQGTEQYF,TGTGCCAGCAATATACAGGGGACCGAGCAGTACTTC
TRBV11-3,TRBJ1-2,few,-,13,CASTSVKGGGYTF,TGTGCCAGCACCTCGGTGAAGGGTGGTGGCTACACCTTC
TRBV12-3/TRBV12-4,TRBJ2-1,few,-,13,CASLRLSYNEQFF,TGTGCCAGCCTCCGTTTGAGCTACAATGAGCAGTTCTTC
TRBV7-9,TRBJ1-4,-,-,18,CASSRPRTLGVITEKLFF,TGTGCCAGCAGCCGACCCAGGACACTGGGGGTGATAACAGAAAAACTGTTTTTT
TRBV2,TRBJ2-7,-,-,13,CASIGGSSYEQYF,TGTGCCAGCATTGGGGGGAGCTCCTACGAGCAGTACTTC
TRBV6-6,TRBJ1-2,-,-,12,CASSYEGHGYTF,TGTGCCAGCAGTTACGAAGGGCATGGCTACACCTTC
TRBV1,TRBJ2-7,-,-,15,CTSRDQGLAGQEQYF,TGCACCAGCAGAGATCAGGGACTAGCGGGGCAAGAGCAGTACTTC
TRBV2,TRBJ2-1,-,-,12,CASRDNYNEQFF,TGTGCCAGCAGGGACAACTACAATGAGCAGTTCTTC
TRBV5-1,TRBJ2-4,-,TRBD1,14,CASSGGQGENIQYF,TGCGCCAGCAGCGGAGGACAGGGAGAAAACATTCAGTACTTC
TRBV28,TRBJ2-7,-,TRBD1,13,CASRPGTGVVQYF,TGTGCCAGCAGGCCCGGGACAGGGGTGGTGCAGTACTTC
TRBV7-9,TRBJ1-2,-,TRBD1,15,CASSFPGGGGYGYTF,TGTGCCAGCAGCTTCCCAGGGGGGGGCGGCTATGGCTACACCTTC
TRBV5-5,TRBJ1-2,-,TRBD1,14,CASSLGGGVFGYTF,TGTGCCAGCAGCTTGGGAGGGGGCGTTTTTGGCTACACCTTC
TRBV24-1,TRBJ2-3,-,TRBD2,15,CATSDTSGRAGTQYF,TGTGCCACCAGTGACACTAGCGGGAGGGCGGGTACGCAGTATTTT
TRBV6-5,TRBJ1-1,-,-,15,CASSYDRGGDTEAFF,TGTGCCAGCAGTTACGACCGCGGCGGGGACACTGAAGCTTTCTTT
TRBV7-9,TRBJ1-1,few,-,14,CASSLDLWDTEAFF,TGTGCCAGCAGCTTAGATCTCTGGGACACTGAAGCTTTCTTT
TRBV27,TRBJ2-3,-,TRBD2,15,CASTRAGAYTDTQYF,TGTGCCAGCACAAGGGCGGGAGCCTACACAGATACGCAGTATTTT
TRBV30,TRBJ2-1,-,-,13,CAWSRDNRNEQFF,TGTGCCTGGAGTCGGGACAACCGGAATGAGCAGTTCTTC
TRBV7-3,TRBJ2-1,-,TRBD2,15,CASSTLAGGNNEQFF,TGTGCCAGCAGCACACTAGCGGGGGGCAACAATGAGCAGTTCTTC
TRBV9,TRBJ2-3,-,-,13,CASSVYGPDTQYF,TGTGCCAGCAGCGTATACGGGCCAGATACGCAGTATTTT
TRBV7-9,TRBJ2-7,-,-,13,CASSWRQLNEQYF,TGTGCCAGCAGCTGGCGACAGTTGAACGAGCAGTACTTC
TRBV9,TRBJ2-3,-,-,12,CASSVDRDTQYF,TGTGCCAGCAGCGTCGACAGAGATACGCAGTATTTT
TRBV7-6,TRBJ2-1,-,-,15,CASSREGPTPNEQFF,TGTGCCAGCAGCCGGGAAGGGCCGACCCCCAATGAGCAGTTCTTC
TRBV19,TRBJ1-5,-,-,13,CASRMEGELPQHF,TGTGCCAGTAGAATGGAAGGGGAGCTGCCCCAGCATTTT
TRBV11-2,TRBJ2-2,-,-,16,CASSSRRVPWTGELFF,TGTGCCAGCAGCAGCCGTCGGGTCCCGTGGACCGGGGAGCTGTTTTTT
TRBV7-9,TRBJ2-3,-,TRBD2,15,CASSGTSGVVDTQYF,TGTGCCAGCAGCGGGACTAGCGGGGTTGTGGATACGCAGTATTTT
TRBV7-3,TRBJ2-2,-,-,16,CASSLTLSFTPGELFF,TGTGCCAGCAGCTTAACGTTGAGTTTTACACCCGGGGAGCTGTTTTTT
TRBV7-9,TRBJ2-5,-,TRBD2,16,CASSTASGRAGSTQYF,TGTGCCAGCAGCACCGCTAGCGGGAGGGCCGGATCGACCCAGTACTTC
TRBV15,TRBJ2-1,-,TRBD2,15,CATSRDSGNYNEQFF,TGTGCCACCAGCAGAGATAGCGGGAATTACAATGAGCAGTTCTTC